This T cell receptor beta chain is drawn from a study of blood T cells in healthy people across ages. For the study at large: Through template switching, about one barcoded beta molecule was captured per two T cells, as measured in model experiments.

The ends were cut back, 6 bases at V and 4 bases at J, with 12 bases in the middle. The CDR3 length is 13 residues. A second 7 to 11 cycle PCR used barcoded and J-beta primers. TCRdb re-called the 5' RACE reads through MiXCR, storing one row per CDR3 protein. The sample contains 700,000 to 900,000 distinct CDR3 sequences, about 53% of which appear only once. Notes on the study in general: The study found more naive CD4+ cells and higher diversity in long-lived than aged donors. Per million T cells, TCR beta diversity dropped roughly linearly as age increased.

A note on this clonotype: The antigen remains undetermined.

The sample comprised blood. The V gene is TRBV12-3 or TRBV12-4, the J gene TRBJ2-5; D is possibly TRBD2 (5 bases). This clonotype was obtained from a man older than 75 in good health. The CDR3 is CASSSTRGETQYF. The DNA of the CDR3 is TGTGCCAGCAGCTCCACTAGAGGAGAGACCCAGTACTTC.